This TCR beta chain is drawn from a study of Ad26.COV2.S vaccination and SARS-CoV-2 variants. The germline V gene has CDR1 SEHNR and CDR2 FQNEAQ (reference sequence). CDR3 length: 15 amino acids. Trimming removed 4 bases from V and 1 base from J, with 14 bases in between. As to treatment: around 19 received Ad26.COV2.S at low or high dose, single or two shots; five or six received placebo; per-sample allocation not given. Sampling took place 63 days after the first vaccine or placebo injection. Clones were sequenced by immunoSEQ multiplex PCR, and TCRdb holds only the in-frame ones, with some missing. The repertoire consists of about 320,000 clones, with around 84% occurring once and the leading ten covering less than 2%.

Sequences were derived from peripheral blood, sampled in a trial of Ad26.COV2.S vaccine versus placebo. The TCR originated in a person aged 18 to 65 who received the Ad26.COV2.S COVID-19 vaccine or a placebo. V is TRBV7-9 and J is TRBJ2-7; weak D call: TRBD2 (6 bases). The CDR3 bases are TGTGCCAGCAGCTCCCCCCCAGCGGGTTCCTACGAGCAGTACTTC. Residues: CASSSPPAGSYEQYF.